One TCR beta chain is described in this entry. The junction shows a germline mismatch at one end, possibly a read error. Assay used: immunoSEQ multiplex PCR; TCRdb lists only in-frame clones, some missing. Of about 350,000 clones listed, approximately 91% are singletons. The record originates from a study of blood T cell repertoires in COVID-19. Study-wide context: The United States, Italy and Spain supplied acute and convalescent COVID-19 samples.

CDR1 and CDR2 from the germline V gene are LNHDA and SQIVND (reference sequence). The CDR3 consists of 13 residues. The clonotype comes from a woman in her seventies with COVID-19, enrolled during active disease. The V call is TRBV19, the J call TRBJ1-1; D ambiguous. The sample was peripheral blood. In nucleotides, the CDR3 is TGTGCCAGTAGTGTAGACACCGAGGGTGAAGCTTTCTTT. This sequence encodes CASSVDTEGEAFF.